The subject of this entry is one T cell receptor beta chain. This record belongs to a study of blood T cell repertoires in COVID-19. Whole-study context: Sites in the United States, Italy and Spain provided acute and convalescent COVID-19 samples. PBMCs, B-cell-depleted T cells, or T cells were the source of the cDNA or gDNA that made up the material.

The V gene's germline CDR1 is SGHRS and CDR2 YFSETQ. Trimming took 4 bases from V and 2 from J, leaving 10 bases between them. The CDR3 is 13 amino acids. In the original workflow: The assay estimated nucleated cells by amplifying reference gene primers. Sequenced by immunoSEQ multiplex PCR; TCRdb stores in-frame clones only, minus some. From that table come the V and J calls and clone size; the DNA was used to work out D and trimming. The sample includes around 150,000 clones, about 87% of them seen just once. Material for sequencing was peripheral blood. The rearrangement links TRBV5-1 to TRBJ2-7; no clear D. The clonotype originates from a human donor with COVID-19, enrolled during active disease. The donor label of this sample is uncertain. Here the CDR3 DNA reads TGCGCCAGCAGCCCCTCGCGGACCTACGAGCAGTACTTC. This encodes CASSPSRTYEQYF.